The 23 T cell receptor beta chains presented below share a single source sample, sequenced in a study of T cell repertoires in cytomegalovirus infection. One entry per CDR3 protein, called by TCRdb with MiXCR from the reads. The data contain around 440,000 distinct CDR3 sequences, about 11% of them singletons. Material for sequencing was PBMCs. These receptors all come from a human donor in good health (CMV status not recorded). Some clones in this sample may be carry-over from other donors' samples.

There are many counts of this clonotype. This rearrangement joins TRBV18 to TRBJ1-4; D perhaps matches TRBD1 (6 bases). Germline V lookup: CDR1 KGHSH, CDR2 LQKENI. This CDR3 contains 15 residues. The ends were cut back, 0 bases at V and 4 bases at J, with 9 bases in the middle. The CDR3 coding sequence is TGTGCCAGCTCACCACCGATGGACAGTAATGAAAAACTGTTTTTT. Residues: CASSPPMDSNEKLFF.

This clonotype occurred many times. The gene calls are TRBV7-3 and TRBJ1-1, with D tentatively TRBD1 (5 bases). The CDR3 length is 13 residues. V was clipped by 5 bases and J by 8 bases, with 15 bases between them. Per germline, CDR1 SGHTA and CDR2 FQGTGA. The CDR3 coding sequence is TGTGCCAGCAGCCCCCCGGGGGTCCCGGAAGCTTTCTTT. This codes for CASSPPGVPEAFF.

Many counts were recorded for this clonotype. The chain joins TRBV7-9 to TRBJ1-2, with a tentative D call TRBD1 (5 bases). The CDR3 has 13 amino acids. Germline V gene lookup returns CDR1 SEHNR and CDR2 FQNEAQ (reference sequence). The V and J ends lost 4 bases and 8 bases respectively, with 14 bases between them. The CDR3, as DNA: TGTGCCAGCAGCTCCCTAGGGGTGCGCGGCTACACCTTC. It is translated as CASSSLGVRGYTF.

The sample holds a few counts of this clonotype. The chain is built from TRBV28 and TRBJ2-1; D is perhaps TRBD1 (6 bases). The CDR3 extends over 16 amino acids. Trimming stripped 4 bases from V and 8 bases from J, with 21 bases between. From germline, CDR1 is MDHEN and CDR2 SYDVKM. The CDR3 nucleotides read TGTGCCAGCAGTTCCAGCCCACAGGGTCCCAGGGATGAGCAGTTCTTC. Protein sequence: CASSSSPQGPRDEQFF.

This clonotype has a count of ten or more. The chain is built from TRBV7-2 and TRBJ2-3; 7 bases align to TRBD2. The CDR3 is made up of 18 amino acids. With V trimmed by 4 bases and J by 2 bases, 15 bases remained unmatched. Germline V gives CDR1 SGHTA, CDR2 FQGNSA. The CDR3 region has the DNA TGTGCCAGCAGCTCCCGGGGGGTGCAGGTTCAATTCACAGATACGCAGTATTTT. This encodes CASSSRGVQVQFTDTQYF.

This clonotype was seen at least ten times. The chain carries TRBV7-6 and TRBJ2-1; tentative D call: TRBD1 (6 bases). The CDR3 spans 16 residues. With 5 bases removed from V and 4 bases from J, the gap between germline ends came to 18 bases. The germline V gene encodes CDR1 SGHVS and CDR2 FNYEAQ. The CDR3 DNA reads TGTGCCAGCAGCATAGGACCAAGGACAGAATACAATGAGCAGTTCTTC. This gives the protein CASSIGPRTEYNEQFF.

This chain links TRBV2 with TRBJ2-1, with 7 bases lining up with TRBD1. The ends lost 3 bases at V and 9 bases at J; junction bases unmatched: 5. The germline V gene has CDR1 SNHLY and CDR2 FYNNEI. The CDR3 covers 13 residues. The CDR3 DNA reads as TGTGCCAGCAGTGAGCAGGGGGATTCTGAGCAGTTCTTC. Protein sequence: CASSEQGDSEQFF.

V gene TRBV12-3 or TRBV12-4 combines with J gene TRBJ1-2; D gene ambiguous. V gave up 3 bases and J gave up 0 bases, with 8 bases separating them. CDR3 length equals 14 residues. CDR3 bases: TGTGCCAGCAGTTTGTCCGCAGCTAACTATGGCTACACCTTC. Translated, it gives CASSLSAANYGYTF.

As DNA, the CDR3 is TGTGCCAGTAGTATAGATTTCTCGGGAAACTCCTACGAGCAGTACTTC. Protein sequence: CASSIDFSGNSYEQYF. This chain links TRBV19 with TRBJ2-7; the D gene is possibly TRBD2 (5 bases). The CDR3 is made up of 16 amino acids. Germline V gene data show CDR1 as LNHDA and CDR2 as SQIVND (reference sequence). The ends were cut back, 0 bases at V and 0 bases at J, with 12 bases in the middle.

Regarding this clonotype: An end of the junction does not agree with germline; a read error may underlie this. The chain uses TRBV20-1 and TRBJ2-1; 8 nucleotides align to TRBD2. This CDR3 has 13 amino acids. Germline CDR1 is DFQATT and CDR2 is SNEGSKA (reference sequence). The CDR3 bases are TGCAGTGCTTTGACTAGCGTTTACAATGAGCAGGTCTTC. Encoded protein: CSALTSVYNEQVF.

This clonotype occurred a few times. The V gene is TRBV24-1, the J gene TRBJ2-3; 10 bases fit TRBD2. V lost 3 bases and J lost 3; bases outside the gene matches: 2. Germline V gene data show CDR1 as KGHDR and CDR2 as SFDVKD. This CDR3 comprises 15 residues. This CDR3 reads CATSDPSGGTDTQYF. The CDR3 coding sequence is TGTGCCACCAGTGATCCTAGCGGGGGTACAGATACGCAGTATTTT.

In this sample, this clonotype turned up many times. The V call is TRBV11-3, the J call TRBJ1-1, with a weak D call TRBD1 (6 bases). This CDR3 spans 15 amino acids. Germline V gene lookup returns CDR1 SGHNT and CDR2 YENEEA. V was pared by 1 base and J by 7 bases, with 16 bases between. The CDR3 is CASSLGRGGRGEAFF. The CDR3, as DNA: TGTGCCAGCAGCTTAGGACGCGGGGGCAGGGGTGAAGCTTTCTTT.

At least ten counts were recorded for this clonotype. This chain uses TRBV27 with TRBJ2-7; D is perhaps TRBD1 or TRBD2 (5 bases each). The CDR3 totals 16 residues. Germline V gives CDR1 MNHEY, CDR2 SMNVEV (reference sequence). The ends were cut back, 5 bases at V and 3 bases at J, with 20 bases in the middle. The CDR3 DNA sequence: TGTGCCAGCAGTGCAAACCTTGCGGGCCAGGGCTACGAGCAGTACTTC. Amino acid sequence: CASSANLAGQGYEQYF.

This clonotype was counted only a few times. This rearrangement joins TRBV18 to TRBJ2-5; TRBD1 aligns across 10 bases. V trimming: 0 bases; J trimming: 0 bases; junction bases outside the gene matches: 10. Germline CDR1 is KGHSH and CDR2 is LQKENI. CDR3 length: 19 amino acids. The CDR3 loop is CASSPPRGQGSRYQETQYF. The CDR3 coding sequence is TGTGCCAGCTCACCACCGCGGGGACAGGGGTCCCGGTACCAAGAGACCCAGTACTTC.

There are a few counts of this clonotype. The rearrangement joins TRBV20-1 to TRBJ2-3, with 8 positions matching TRBD1. V trimming: 3 bases; J trimming: 5 bases; junction bases outside the gene matches: 7. CDR1 and CDR2 (germline): DFQATT, SNEGSKA (reference sequence). CDR3 length: 14 amino acids. The CDR3 DNA reads as TGCAGTGCTAGGCCGACAGGGGTCAGAGATACGCAGTATTTT. As protein: CSARPTGVRDTQYF.

At least ten counts were recorded for this clonotype. The rearrangement uses TRBV20-1 and TRBJ2-1, with 8 bases that match TRBD2. Germline V lookup: CDR1 DFQATT, CDR2 SNEGSKA (reference sequence). V trimming: 3 bases; J trimming: 9 bases; junction bases outside the gene matches: 4. The CDR3 length is 12 residues. The CDR3 reads CSASGRVFEQFF. The CDR3 DNA reads TGCAGTGCTAGCGGGAGGGTGTTTGAGCAGTTCTTC.

This clonotype was picked up many times. V and J are TRBV10-3 and TRBJ1-1; D may be TRBD1 (6 bases). This CDR3 region has 13 residues. Germline V gives CDR1 ENHRY, CDR2 SYGVKD. V lost 3 bases, J lost 6 bases, and 11 bases lay in between. DNA of the CDR3: TGTGCCATCAGTGATGCAGGGGCCGCTGAAGCTTTCTTT. Encoded protein: CAISDAGAAEAFF.

As regards this clonotype: Just one base apart from a much larger clone, this may be a read error. The J gene is TRBJ1-4, the V gene TRBV7-9, with unresolved D. V gave up 4 bases and J gave up 8 bases, with 14 bases separating them. The CDR3 has 14 amino acids. CDR1 SEHNR and CDR2 FQNEAQ come from the germline V gene (reference sequence). The CDR3 loop is CASSSTSDNEKLFF. The CDR3 DNA reads as TGTGCCAGCAGCTCGACCTCAGACAACGAAAAACTGTTTTTT.

This clonotype was detected ten times or more. The chain carries TRBV20-1 and TRBJ1-4; D not certain. The CDR3 contains 12 residues. Germline lookup yields CDR1 DFQATT and CDR2 SNEGSKA (reference sequence). The germline V and J ends were trimmed by 2 bases and 3 bases, with 4 bases remaining between them. CDR3 DNA sequence: TGCAGTGCTAGACGGGCTAATGAAAAACTGTTTTTT. It is translated as CSARRANEKLFF.

The rearrangement joins TRBV15 to TRBJ2-2; D is possibly TRBD1 (6 bases). Germline assignment: CDR1 LNHNV and CDR2 YYDKDF (reference sequence). The length of the CDR3 is 15 residues. Between the trimmed V and J ends, which lost 2 bases and 5 bases, there was a span of 12 bases. For the CDR3, the DNA is TGTGCCACCAGCAGATTGGGGGCAGGTACCGGGGAGCTGTTTTTT. As protein: CATSRLGAGTGELFF.

This chain uses TRBV15 with TRBJ2-1; 8 bases are a match to TRBD1. This CDR3 has 15 residues. The V segment lost 5 bases and the J segment 7 bases; nucleotides outside the gene matches: 10. Germline V gene data show CDR1 as LNHNV and CDR2 as YYDKDF (reference sequence). The CDR3 here is CATSAQGDSRNEQFF. DNA of the CDR3: TGTGCCACCAGCGCACAGGGGGATTCTCGGAATGAGCAGTTCTTC.

This clonotype was seen many times. The rearrangement links TRBV7-3 to TRBJ2-2; the match to TRBD2 covers 14 bases. The CDR3 contains 19 residues. The J segment lost 6 bases and the V segment lost 4 bases, leaving 13 bases of the junction unmatched. Per germline, CDR1 SGHTA and CDR2 FQGTGA. CDR3 protein: CASSSRGLAGERGAGELFF. The CDR3 DNA sequence: TGTGCCAGCAGCTCGAGGGGACTAGCGGGAGAGAGAGGCGCCGGGGAGCTGTTTTTT.

This clonotype was found many times. The chain has TRBV5-4 and TRBJ2-1; the D gene is possibly TRBD1 (5 bases). Germline V lookup: CDR1 SGHNT, CDR2 YYREEE (reference sequence). The ends were cut back, 1 base at V and 0 bases at J, with 11 bases in the middle. The CDR3 consists of 16 residues. The CDR3 spells CASSLMRQSSYNEQFF. The CDR3 DNA reads TGTGCCAGCAGCTTGATGCGACAGTCCTCCTACAATGAGCAGTTCTTC.